The 5 T cell receptor beta chains presented below share a single source sample, sequenced in a study of cytomegalovirus exposure and HLA in healthy donors. Profiled with immunoSEQ multiplex PCR; TCRdb holds only in-frame clones, not every one. The data contain 140,000 to 150,000 clones, 94% of them singletons. The material sequenced was PBMCs. The receptor source for this set is a young man in good health and CMV-seropositive.

The chain uses TRBV30 and TRBJ1-5, with 7 bases that match TRBD1. Looked up from germline, CDR1 is GTSNPN and CDR2 is SVGIG (reference sequence). J was trimmed by 1 base and V by 5 bases; bases with no gene match: 2. The CDR3 contains 13 residues. The CDR3 spells CAWATGSNQPQHF. As DNA, the CDR3 is TGTGCCTGGGCGACAGGGAGCAATCAGCCCCAGCATTTT.

The chain links TRBV27 to TRBJ2-1, with 14 bases lining up with TRBD2. V was pared by 0 bases and J by 8 bases, with 6 bases of the junction left unmatched. This CDR3 spans 17 amino acids. Germline V gene data show CDR1 as MNHEY and CDR2 as SMNVEV (reference sequence). The CDR3 here is CASSLSGTSGRIDEQFF. DNA of the CDR3: TGTGCCAGCAGTTTATCCGGGACTAGCGGGAGAATTGATGAGCAGTTCTTC.

The genes are TRBV5-6 and TRBJ1-2; no clear D. The CDR3 is 14 amino acids. V dropped 0 bases and J dropped 1 base, with 7 bases sitting between them. Germline assignment: CDR1 SGHDT and CDR2 YYEEEE. The CDR3 loop is CASSLGGRNYGYTF. The DNA for the CDR3 is TGTGCCAGCAGCTTGGGTGGCCGTAACTATGGCTACACCTTC.

This clone was counted a single time. The V gene is TRBV2, the J gene TRBJ2-7; 11 positions match TRBD2. The CDR3 extends over 17 amino acids. V was clipped by 7 bases and J by 1 base; unmatched bases: 12. The germline CDR1 and CDR2 sequences are SNHLY and FYNNEI. CDR3 coding DNA: TGTGCCAGCAAAAGCGAACCGGGACTAGCGGAATCCTACGAGCAGTACTTC. Amino acid sequence: CASKSEPGLAESYEQYF.

J is TRBJ2-3 and V is TRBV5-1; D is perhaps TRBD2 (5 bases). Trimming pared 3 bases from V and 9 bases from J, leaving 8 bases between. This CDR3 is built from 11 residues. Germline values: CDR1 SGHRS, CDR2 YFSETQ. The CDR3 bases are TGCGCCAGCAGCTCAGACTACACGCAGTATTTT. Its protein is CASSSDYTQYF.